These T cell receptor beta chains were read from a single sample in a study of metastatic and nonmetastatic thyroid tumors. Using MiXCR, TCRdb reanalyzed the PCR reads. The table has just under 20,000 clones, roughly 22% seen once; the top ten hold about 7.4%. The sample was adjacent normal tissue. The receptors come from a female donor with papillary thyroid cancer or a benign thyroid nodule (not recorded which). Some clones in this sample may be carry-over from other donors' samples. Both conserved end residues are part of each CDR3. A D gene is named only where the DNA matches it firmly. A row's size may be missing; if present it is once, few, many or a size class.

j_gene: TRBJ1-2
d_gene: -
v_gene: TRBV10-1
abundance: medium-sized
CDR3aa: CASSERGANYGYTF
CDR3nt: TGCGCCAGCAGTGAAAGGGGGGCTAACTATGGCTACACCTTC

j_gene: TRBJ1-2
d_gene: TRBD1
v_gene: TRBV19
abundance: few
CDR3aa: CASSLYRGRDYGYTF
CDR3nt: TGTGCCAGTAGTCTCTACAGGGGAAGGGACTATGGCTACACCTTC

j_gene: TRBJ1-2
d_gene: -
v_gene: TRBV7-2
abundance: medium-sized
CDR3aa: CASSLGGSLGYGYTF
CDR3nt: TGTGCCAGCAGCTTAGGTGGGAGCTTGGGGTATGGCTACACCTTC

j_gene: TRBJ2-7
d_gene: -
v_gene: TRBV4-3
abundance: -
CDR3aa: CASIQEMVVGAEQYF
CDR3nt: TGCGCCAGCATCCAAGAAATGGTAGTGGGAGCCGAGCAGTACTTC

j_gene: TRBJ2-1
d_gene: TRBD2
v_gene: TRBV20-1
abundance: once
CDR3aa: CSATGTSGSCEQFF
CDR3nt: TGCAGTGCCACGGGGACTAGCGGGAGTTGTGAGCAGTTCTTC

j_gene: TRBJ1-2
d_gene: -
v_gene: TRBV7-2
abundance: medium-sized
CDR3aa: CASSLGFVAGYTF
CDR3nt: TGTGCCAGCAGCTTAGGATTCGTTGCGGGCTACACCTTC

j_gene: TRBJ1-2
d_gene: -
v_gene: TRBV9
abundance: many
CDR3aa: CASSAPGGGSTNYGYTF
CDR3nt: TGTGCCAGCAGCGCCCCGGGGGGGGGTTCTACTAACTATGGCTACACCTTC

j_gene: TRBJ1-6
d_gene: -
v_gene: TRBV6-5
abundance: few
CDR3aa: CASSYSGRVGGSPLHF
CDR3nt: TGTGCCAGCAGCTACTCGGGCCGTGTCGGGGGTTCACCCCTCCACTTT

j_gene: TRBJ1-4
d_gene: -
v_gene: TRBV4-1
abundance: many
CDR3aa: CASSQSSQGLTNEKLFF
CDR3nt: TGCGCCAGCAGCCAATCGAGTCAGGGCCTAACTAATGAAAAACTGTTTTTT

j_gene: TRBJ2-3
d_gene: -
v_gene: TRBV5-1
abundance: -
CDR3aa: CASSPGGLTDTQYF
CDR3nt: TGCGCCAGCAGCCCCGGGGGCTTGACAGATACGCAGTATTTT

j_gene: TRBJ2-1
d_gene: -
v_gene: TRBV7-9
abundance: few
CDR3aa: CASSSGDGEQFF
CDR3nt: TGTGCCAGTAGCTCAGGGGACGGCGAGCAGTTCTTC

j_gene: TRBJ1-6
d_gene: -
v_gene: TRBV6-1
abundance: -
CDR3aa: CAAGTFRDSPLHF
CDR3nt: TGTGCCGCAGGGACCTTTAGGGATTCACCCCTCCACTTT

j_gene: TRBJ2-1
d_gene: -
v_gene: TRBV6-6
abundance: -
CDR3aa: CASSYSTVSSYNEQFF
CDR3nt: TGTGCCAGCAGTTACTCGACAGTTAGCTCCTACAATGAGCAGTTCTTC

j_gene: TRBJ1-1
d_gene: -
v_gene: TRBV6-1
abundance: few
CDR3aa: CASLGSDSSNTEAFF
CDR3nt: TGTGCCAGCCTCGGTTCAGACTCATCGAACACTGAAGCTTTCTTT

j_gene: TRBJ2-1
d_gene: -
v_gene: TRBV28
abundance: few
CDR3aa: CASSGPHDEQFF
CDR3nt: TGTGCCAGCAGCGGCCCCCACGATGAGCAGTTCTTC

j_gene: TRBJ2-1
d_gene: TRBD2
v_gene: TRBV20-1
abundance: -
CDR3aa: CSARGRTSGSNEQFF
CDR3nt: TGCAGTGCTAGAGGAAGGACTAGCGGTAGCAATGAGCAGTTCTTC

j_gene: TRBJ2-7
d_gene: -
v_gene: TRBV30
abundance: -
CDR3aa: CAWSDRTASYEQYF
CDR3nt: TGTGCCTGGAGTGACCGGACGGCCTCCTACGAGCAGTACTTC

j_gene: TRBJ2-7
d_gene: -
v_gene: TRBV7-9
abundance: medium-sized
CDR3aa: CASSSLGSGSYEQYF
CDR3nt: TGTGCCAGCAGTTCCCTTGGGTCGGGGTCCTACGAGCAGTACTTC

j_gene: TRBJ2-3
d_gene: TRBD2
v_gene: TRBV6-2/TRBV6-3
abundance: -
CDR3aa: CASSTSGRETDTQYF
CDR3nt: TGTGCCAGCAGTACAAGCGGGAGAGAGACAGATACGCAGTATTTT

j_gene: TRBJ1-4
d_gene: -
v_gene: TRBV12-3/TRBV12-4
abundance: medium-sized
CDR3aa: CASSLGRRLFF
CDR3nt: TGTGCCAGCAGTTTAGGGCGTCGGCTGTTTTTT

j_gene: TRBJ1-1
d_gene: -
v_gene: TRBV6-1
abundance: few
CDR3aa: CASSEDGRNTEAFF
CDR3nt: TGTGCCAGCAGTGAAGACGGGAGGAACACTGAAGCTTTCTTT

j_gene: TRBJ2-2
d_gene: TRBD2
v_gene: TRBV20-1
abundance: medium-sized
CDR3aa: CSAALAGDDNTGELFF
CDR3nt: TGCAGTGCTGCCCTAGCGGGAGACGATAACACCGGGGAGCTGTTTTTT

j_gene: TRBJ1-2
d_gene: TRBD1
v_gene: TRBV19
abundance: medium-sized
CDR3aa: CASSISSVGRGLGYTF
CDR3nt: TGTGCCAGTAGTATCTCGTCCGTGGGCAGGGGGCTTGGCTACACCTTC

j_gene: TRBJ2-2
d_gene: -
v_gene: TRBV5-5
abundance: -
CDR3aa: CASSLAGYTGELFF
CDR3nt: TGTGCCAGCAGCTTAGCAGGGTACACCGGGGAGCTGTTTTTT

j_gene: TRBJ1-6
d_gene: -
v_gene: TRBV6-1
abundance: many
CDR3aa: CASSTTGISPLHF
CDR3nt: TGTGCCAGCAGCACCACAGGGATTTCACCCCTCCACTTT

j_gene: TRBJ1-1
d_gene: -
v_gene: TRBV6-1
abundance: few
CDR3aa: CASNRNVLVGRAEAFF
CDR3nt: TGTGCCAGCAATCGAAATGTCCTGGTCGGCAGGGCTGAAGCTTTCTTT

j_gene: TRBJ2-3
d_gene: TRBD2
v_gene: TRBV2
abundance: few
CDR3aa: CASRPLGLAGVGDTQYF
CDR3nt: TGTGCCAGCAGGCCCCTGGGACTAGCGGGAGTAGGCGATACGCAGTATTTT

j_gene: TRBJ2-2
d_gene: -
v_gene: TRBV11-3
abundance: few
CDR3aa: CASSLEEGRELFF
CDR3nt: TGTGCCAGCAGCTTAGAAGAGGGTCGGGAGCTGTTTTTT

j_gene: TRBJ2-2
d_gene: -
v_gene: TRBV12-3/TRBV12-4
abundance: medium-sized
CDR3aa: CASSSVLSRQYTGELFF
CDR3nt: TGTGCCAGCAGTTCCGTTCTTAGTAGACAGTACACCGGGGAGCTGTTTTTT